The 19 T cell receptor beta chains in this list originate from one sample, sequenced in a study (dated by TCRdb to the mid-2010s). The library relied on RT-PCR. The sequencing machine was an Illumina MiSeq. TCRdb trimmed the raw reads at Q25, called clones with MiXCR and kept productive beta chains. For every CDR3 protein sequence, its rows merge into one entry that carries the most common genes and DNA. The sample table shows hundreds of thousands of distinct CDR3 sequences, and 13% to 15% are seen once. About 3.6% of the sample comes from the top ten. The sample consisted of memory CD4+ T cells from blood. These receptors originate from a female donor in good health, serving as a healthy control.

This clonotype was seen repeatedly, ten times or more. The chain uses TRBV20-1 and TRBJ2-1; 8 nucleotides match TRBD2. The CDR3 covers 12 residues. V shed 5 bases and J 9 bases; nucleotides not matched to a gene: 6. CDR1 DFQATT and CDR2 SNEGSKA come from the germline V gene (reference sequence). The CDR3 reads CSAFSGNVEQFF. The CDR3 nucleotides are TGCAGTGCTTTTAGCGGGAACGTTGAGCAGTTCTTC.

The genes are TRBV7-9 and TRBJ1-2; D ambiguous. Germline V CDR1 and CDR2: SEHNR, FQNEAQ (reference sequence). The CDR3 runs to 13 residues. V gave up 3 bases and J gave up 6 bases, with 11 bases separating them. CDR3 in amino acids: CASSFGEWNGYTF. The CDR3 DNA reads as TGTGCCAGCAGCTTCGGGGAGTGGAATGGCTACACCTTC. Full variable domain (missing parts from reference TRBV7-9 and TRBJ1-2): DTGVSQNPRHKITKRGQNVTFRCDPISEHNRLYWYRQTLGQGPEFLTYFQNEAQLEKSRLLSDRFSAERPKGSFSTLEIQRTEQGDSAMYLCASSFGEWNGYTFGSGTRLTVV.

This clonotype was seen more than once but under ten times. The chain links TRBV19 to TRBJ2-3; D might be TRBD1 (5 bases). V shed 4 bases and J shed 2 bases, with 16 bases lying between them. Germline-derived CDR1 and CDR2 are LNHDA and SQIVND (reference sequence). The CDR3 contains 16 residues. CDR3 sequence: CASSNRRQGYTDTQYF. The CDR3 DNA sequence: TGTGCCAGTAGTAACCGCCGCCAGGGCTACACAGATACGCAGTATTTT.

J is TRBJ1-1 and V is TRBV5-1, with 8 bases identical to TRBD1. The CDR3 spans 18 residues. Germline loops: CDR1 SGHRS, CDR2 YFSETQ. The V and J ends lost 0 bases and 0 bases, in that order; junction bases with no gene match: 10. CDR3 sequence reads: CASSLGTGGIGMNTEAFF. The CDR3 DNA reads as TGCGCCAGCAGCTTGGGTACAGGGGGTATAGGGATGAACACTGAAGCTTTCTTT.

This clonotype was picked up many times. This chain uses TRBV20-1 with TRBJ2-1; D gene uncertain. The CDR3 loop spans 13 amino acids. Germline V gene sequence: CDR1 DFQATT, CDR2 SNEGSKA (reference sequence). Trimming removed 2 bases at V and 8 bases at J, with 13 bases between. CDR3 bases: TGCAGTGCTAGAACCAAGGAGCGCGATGAGCAGTTCTTC. This gives the protein CSARTKERDEQFF.

This clonotype was observed a handful of times. The V and J genes are TRBV9 and TRBJ2-1; TRBD1 aligns across 8 bases. CDR1 is SGDLS, CDR2 YYNGEE, per germline. V shed 4 bases, J shed 10 bases, and the junction held 10 bases outside the gene matches. The CDR3 length is 14 residues. The CDR3 spells CASSTQGAQGEQFF. DNA of the CDR3: TGTGCCAGCAGCACTCAGGGGGCGCAGGGGGAGCAGTTCTTC.

This clonotype was picked up a small number of times. Here the CDR3 DNA reads TGCAGTGCTAGTACGACTTCGGATCAGCCCCAGCATTTT. Protein: CSASTTSDQPQHF. The chain employs TRBV20-1 and TRBJ1-5; D uncertain. With 3 bases removed from V and 5 bases from J, the gap between germline ends came to 11 bases. Germline CDR1 reads DFQATT; CDR2 reads SNEGSKA (reference sequence). The CDR3 is 13 amino acids.

This clonotype has only a few counts. The chain joins TRBV6-2 or TRBV6-3 to TRBJ2-7, with TRBD2 matching 10 bases. V lost 2 bases and J lost 6; bases outside the gene matches: 13. CDR1 is MNHEY and CDR2 is SVGEGT in the germline V gene. The CDR3 extends over 17 amino acids. CDR3 amino acids: CASSYGQRAGGHREQYF. CDR3 sequence (DNA): TGTGCCAGCAGTTACGGGCAGAGAGCGGGAGGGCATCGCGAGCAGTACTTC.

The V call is TRBV27, the J call TRBJ2-1; 8 bases line up with TRBD2. CDR3 length: 14 residues. Germline lookup yields CDR1 MNHEY and CDR2 SMNVEV (reference sequence). J gave up 5 bases and V 6 bases, and 6 bases lay outside the gene matches. The CDR3, as DNA: TGTGCCAGCAGGTCGGGAGGGCCCCACAATGAGCAGTTCTTC. Protein product: CASRSGGPHNEQFF.

This clonotype was observed a few times. A much larger clone lies a single base off, so this may be a read error. The conserved closing phenylalanine or tryptophan is absent in this CDR3, likely reflecting a read error. This chain uses TRBV5-1 with TRBJ1-2; 7 nucleotides match TRBD1. Per the germline V gene, CDR1 is SGHRS and CDR2 is YFSETQ. Unmatched junction bases numbered 4, after V lost 4 bases and J lost 4 bases. The CDR3 extends over 13 amino acids. The CDR3 loop is CASSQGERYGYTL. CDR3 nucleotides: TGCGCCAGCAGCCAGGGGGAACGCTATGGCTACACCCTC.

This clonotype showed up many times. The genes are TRBV29-1 and TRBJ2-7, with D possibly being TRBD1 (5 bases). The CDR3 spans 14 residues. CDR1 and CDR2 (germline): SQVTM, ANQGSEA. V dropped 5 bases and J dropped 3 bases, with 17 bases sitting between them. The CDR3 coding sequence is TGCAGCGTTATCCCAGGGAATGTGAACTACGAGCAGTACTTC. Translating gives CSVIPGNVNYEQYF.

The chain recombines TRBV6-2 or TRBV6-3 with TRBJ1-3; D is unresolved. V dropped 5 bases and J dropped 0 bases, with 17 bases sitting between them. This CDR3 region has 17 residues. Per germline, CDR1 MNHEY and CDR2 SVGEGT. CDR3 sequence: CASSTRKAPGSGNTIYF. Here the CDR3 DNA reads TGTGCCAGCAGTACGCGGAAGGCACCCGGCTCTGGAAACACCATATATTTT.

In this sample, this clonotype turned up many times. The gene calls are TRBV11-2 and TRBJ2-3, with TRBD2 identical over 8 bases. Germline CDR1 is SGHAT and CDR2 is FQNNGV. The length of the CDR3 is 16 residues. V shed 5 bases and J 2 bases; nucleotides not matched to a gene: 9. This CDR3 reads CASSPLAGGATDTQYF. The DNA for the CDR3 is TGTGCCAGCAGCCCCCTAGCGGGTGGGGCCACAGATACGCAGTATTTT.

There are many counts of this clonotype. The chain joins TRBV12-3 or TRBV12-4 to TRBJ1-1, with D perhaps matching TRBD1 (5 bases). V was shortened by 5 bases and J by 4 bases, with 14 bases between the two germline ends. The CDR3 has 14 residues. The CDR3 DNA sequence: TGTGCCAGCAGTCCACACGGGGGGATCACTGAAGCTTTCTTT. This codes for CASSPHGGITEAFF.

This clonotype was seen many times. The DNA for the CDR3 is TGCGCCAGCAGCGGAGCCGGGACAGGGTACAATGAGCAGTTCTTC. Protein sequence: CASSGAGTGYNEQFF. The chain joins TRBV10-2 to TRBJ2-1; 9 bases are a match to TRBD1. The CDR3 has 15 residues. After removal of 6 bases from V and 4 bases from J, the junction contained 7 bases not matched to a gene. CDR1 is WSHSY, CDR2 SAAADI, per germline.

This clonotype was seen more than once but under ten times. The chain joins TRBV3-1 to TRBJ1-1; the D gene is possibly TRBD1 (6 bases). The germline V gene encodes CDR1 LGHDT and CDR2 YNNKEL (reference sequence). V gave up 1 base and J gave up 5 bases, with 8 bases separating them. The CDR3 is made up of 13 amino acids. The CDR3 region has the DNA TGTGCCAGCAGCCAAGGGACAGTGACTGAAGCTTTCTTT. Residues: CASSQGTVTEAFF.

This clonotype was recorded a few times. The V call is TRBV5-6, the J call TRBJ1-1; possibly TRBD1 for D (5 bases). Germline V CDR1 and CDR2: SGHDT, YYEEEE. CDR3 length: 15 amino acids. V was clipped by 2 bases and J by 1 base, with 12 bases between them. The CDR3 sequence: CASSLYSRANTEAFF. Here the CDR3 DNA reads TGTGCCAGCAGCTTATATAGCAGGGCGAACACTGAAGCTTTCTTT.

In this sample, this clonotype turned up many times. The J gene is TRBJ1-4, the V gene TRBV4-1; D is undetermined. The CDR3 has 14 amino acids. V gave up 3 bases and J gave up 6 bases, with 11 bases separating them. CDR1 is MGHRA and CDR2 is YSYEKL in the germline V gene. The CDR3: CASSQGVSDEKLFF. The CDR3 bases are TGCGCCAGCAGCCAGGGCGTTTCGGATGAAAAACTGTTTTTT.

At least ten counts were recorded for this clonotype. CDR3 in amino acids: CASSEQGTQYNEQFF. The CDR3 DNA reads TGCGCCAGCAGTGAACAGGGGACCCAGTACAATGAGCAGTTCTTC. This rearrangement joins TRBV10-2 to TRBJ2-1, with 7 positions matching TRBD1. There are 15 residues in the CDR3. The V gene end was trimmed by 3 bases and the J gene end by 4 bases; junction bases not matched to a gene: 6. From germline, CDR1 is WSHSY and CDR2 SAAADI.